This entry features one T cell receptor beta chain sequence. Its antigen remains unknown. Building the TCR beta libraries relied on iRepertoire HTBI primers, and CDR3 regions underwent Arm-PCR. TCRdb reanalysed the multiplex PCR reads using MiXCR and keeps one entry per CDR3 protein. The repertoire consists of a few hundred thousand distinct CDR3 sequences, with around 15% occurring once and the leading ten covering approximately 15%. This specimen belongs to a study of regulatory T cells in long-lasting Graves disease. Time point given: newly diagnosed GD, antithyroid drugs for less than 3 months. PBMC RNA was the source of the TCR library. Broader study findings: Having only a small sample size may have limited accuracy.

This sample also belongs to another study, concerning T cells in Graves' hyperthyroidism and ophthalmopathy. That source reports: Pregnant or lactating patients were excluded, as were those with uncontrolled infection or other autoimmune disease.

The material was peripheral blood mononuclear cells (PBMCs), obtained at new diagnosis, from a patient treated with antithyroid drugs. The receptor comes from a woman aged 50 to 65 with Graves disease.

CDR3 nucleotides: TGTGCCATCAGTGAGTCGACGGACAATAGCAATCAGCCCCAGCATTTT. The encoded protein is CAISESTDNSNQPQHF. The V and J genes are TRBV10-3 and TRBJ1-5; tentatively, D is TRBD1 (5 bases). Trimming took 0 bases from V and 0 from J, leaving 9 bases between them. The CDR3 has 16 residues. Germline CDR1 and CDR2: ENHRY and SYGVKD.